This T cell receptor beta chain was sequenced for a study of shared clonotypes between healthy human individuals. Trimming pared 9 bases from V and 1 base from J, leaving 7 bases between. Germline V gene lookup returns CDR1 SGHRS and CDR2 YFSETQ. This CDR3 is built from 12 residues. Here immunoSEQ multiplex PCR was the method, and the copy in TCRdb shows in-frame clones only, minus some. Among fewer than 400,000 clones listed, around 67% were seen once. Sequences were obtained from memory CD4+ T cells sorted from blood. Stated subset: CD45RA-negative fraction. The V and J genes are TRBV5-1 and TRBJ2-2; D uncertain. This clonotype was obtained from a man aged 25 to 45 in good health. CDR3 sequence (DNA): TGCGCCACGACCAAGAACACCGGGGAGCTGTTTTTT. Amino acids: CATTKNTGELFF.